This record covers a single TCR beta chain. Every bit of the isolated RNA underwent reverse transcription, so sequencing read expressed TCRB transcripts. The method was immunoSEQ multiplex PCR; TCRdb's version includes in-frame clones alone and lacks a portion of them. The sample comprises some 900,000 clones, 15% to 20% of which are singletons, and around 0.02% rests with the top ten. The sample belongs to a study of beta chain features in type 1 diabetes. CDR1 and CDR2 (germline): DFQATT, SNEGSKA (reference sequence). CDR3 length: 10 amino acids. Trimming took 5 bases from V and 5 from J, leaving 7 bases between them.

The TCR sequence derives from a woman under 30 in good health. The source material was naive CD4+ T cells from blood. The chain couples TRBV20-1 to TRBJ2-7; D remains unclear. CDR3 in DNA: TGCAGTGCTGCGACGGACGAGCAGTACTTC. The encoded protein is CSAATDEQYF.